This TCR beta chain was sequenced in a study of cytomegalovirus exposure and HLA in healthy donors. Clones were sequenced by immunoSEQ multiplex PCR, and TCRdb holds only the in-frame ones, with some missing. Here the sample spans approximately 300,000 clones, about nine tenths being singletons. On this clone: Antigen: not known.

In germline, CDR1 is MNHEY, CDR2 SVGAGI. Trimming removed 6 bases from V and 1 base from J; junction bases left unmatched: 3. The CDR3 covers 13 residues. Whole-study findings and limits: The study put about 180 TCR beta chains on its list as cytomegalovirus-associated. Generally TCR sequences proved uncommon, though certain public TCRs appeared in numerous donors.

The chain joins TRBV6-5 to TRBJ2-7; TRBD1 agrees at 7 bases. Sequencing input: PBMCs. The origin of this receptor is a woman younger than 45 in good health and CMV-seropositive. CDR3 protein: CASRGTDSYEQYF. Written as DNA, the CDR3 is TGTGCCAGCAGGGGGACAGATTCCTACGAGCAGTACTTC.